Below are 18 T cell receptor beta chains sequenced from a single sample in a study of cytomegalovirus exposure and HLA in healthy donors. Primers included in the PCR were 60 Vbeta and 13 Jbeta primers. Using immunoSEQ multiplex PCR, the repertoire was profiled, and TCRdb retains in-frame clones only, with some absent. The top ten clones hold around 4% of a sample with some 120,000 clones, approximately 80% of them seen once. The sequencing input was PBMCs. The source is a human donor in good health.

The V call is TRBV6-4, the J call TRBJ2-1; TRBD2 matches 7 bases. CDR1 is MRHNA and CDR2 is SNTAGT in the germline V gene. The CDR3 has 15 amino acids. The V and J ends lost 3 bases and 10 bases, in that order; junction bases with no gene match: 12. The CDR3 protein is CASSELAGGGGEQFF. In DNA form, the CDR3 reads TGTGCCAGCAGTGAATTAGCGGGCGGGGGTGGCGAGCAGTTCTTC.

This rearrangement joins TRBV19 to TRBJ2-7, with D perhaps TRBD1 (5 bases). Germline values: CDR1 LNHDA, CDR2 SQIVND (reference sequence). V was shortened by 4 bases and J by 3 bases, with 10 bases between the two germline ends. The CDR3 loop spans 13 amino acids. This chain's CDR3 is CASSSQGSYEQYF. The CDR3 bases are TGTGCCAGTAGTAGTCAGGGAAGCTACGAGCAGTACTTC.

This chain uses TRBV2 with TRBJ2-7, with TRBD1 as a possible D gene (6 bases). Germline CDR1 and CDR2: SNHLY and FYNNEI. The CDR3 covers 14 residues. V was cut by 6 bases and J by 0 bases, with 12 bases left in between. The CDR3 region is CASRARGHSYEQYF. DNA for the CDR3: TGTGCCAGCAGAGCCAGGGGCCACTCCTACGAGCAGTACTTC. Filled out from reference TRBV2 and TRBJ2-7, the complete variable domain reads EPEVTQTPSHQVTQMGQEVILRCVPISNHLYFYWYRQILGQKVEFLVSFYNNEISEKSEIFDDQFSVERPDGSNFTLKIRSTKLEDSAMYFCASRARGHSYEQYFGPGTRLTVT.

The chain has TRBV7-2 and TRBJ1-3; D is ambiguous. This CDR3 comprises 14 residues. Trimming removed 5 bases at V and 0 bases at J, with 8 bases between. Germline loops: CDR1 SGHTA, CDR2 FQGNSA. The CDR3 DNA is TGTGCCAGCAGCCGTGACACCTCTGGAAACACCATATATTTT. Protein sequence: CASSRDTSGNTIYF.

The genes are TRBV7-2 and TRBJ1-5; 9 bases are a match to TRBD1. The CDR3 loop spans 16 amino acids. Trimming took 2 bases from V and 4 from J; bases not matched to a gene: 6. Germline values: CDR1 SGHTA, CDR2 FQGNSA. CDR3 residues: CASSLQGDRGNQPQHF. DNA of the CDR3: TGTGCCAGCAGCTTACAAGGAGACAGGGGGAATCAGCCCCAGCATTTT.

CDR3 coding DNA: TGCGCCAGCAGCTGGGGGACTAGCGGGAGCTATGAGCAGTTCTTC. Protein: CASSWGTSGSYEQFF. The rearrangement links TRBV5-1 to TRBJ2-1; 14 bases match TRBD2. Germline V gene sequence: CDR1 SGHRS, CDR2 YFSETQ. The V and J ends lost 3 bases and 8 bases, in that order; junction bases with no gene match: 4. CDR3 length: 15 amino acids.

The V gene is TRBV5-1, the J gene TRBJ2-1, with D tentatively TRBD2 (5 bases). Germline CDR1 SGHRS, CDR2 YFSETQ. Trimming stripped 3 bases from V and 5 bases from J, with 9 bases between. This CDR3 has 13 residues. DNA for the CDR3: TGCGCCAGCAGCTCTGGACTCAACAATGAGCAGTTCTTC. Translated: CASSSGLNNEQFF.

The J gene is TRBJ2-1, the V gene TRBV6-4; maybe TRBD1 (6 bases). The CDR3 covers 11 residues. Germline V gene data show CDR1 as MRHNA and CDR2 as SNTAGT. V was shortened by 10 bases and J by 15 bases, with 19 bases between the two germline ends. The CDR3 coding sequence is TGTGCCACCTCGATAGGGGGACGTTGGTTCTTC. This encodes CATSIGGRWFF.

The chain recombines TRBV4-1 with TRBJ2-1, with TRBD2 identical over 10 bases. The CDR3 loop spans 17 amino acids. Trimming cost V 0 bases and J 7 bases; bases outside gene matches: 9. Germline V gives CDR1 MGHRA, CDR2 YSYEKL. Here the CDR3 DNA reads TGCGCCAGCAGCCAAGATCCCCTCCTAGCGGGAGATAATGAGCAGTTCTTC. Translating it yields CASSQDPLLAGDNEQFF.

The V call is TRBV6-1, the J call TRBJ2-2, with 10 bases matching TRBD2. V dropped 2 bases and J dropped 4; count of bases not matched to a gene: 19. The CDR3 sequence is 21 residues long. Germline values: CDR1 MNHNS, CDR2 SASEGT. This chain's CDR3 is CASSEYRLAGDVWVTTGELFF. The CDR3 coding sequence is TGTGCCAGCAGTGAATATAGGCTAGCGGGAGACGTTTGGGTGACCACCGGGGAGCTGTTTTTT.

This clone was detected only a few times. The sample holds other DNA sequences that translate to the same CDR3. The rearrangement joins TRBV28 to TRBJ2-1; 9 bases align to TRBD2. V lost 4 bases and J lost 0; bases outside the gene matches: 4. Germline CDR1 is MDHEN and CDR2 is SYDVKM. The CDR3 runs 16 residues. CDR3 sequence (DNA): TGTGCCAGCAGTTCCCCAGCGGGAGGCTCCTACAATGAGCAGTTCTTC. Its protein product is CASSSPAGGSYNEQFF. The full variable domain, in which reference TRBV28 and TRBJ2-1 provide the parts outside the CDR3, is DVKVTQSSRYLVKRTGEKVFLECVQDMDHENMFWYRQDPGLGLRLIYFSYDVKMKEKGDIPEGYSVSREKKERFSLILESASTNQTSMYLCASSSPAGGSYNEQFFGPGTRLTVL.

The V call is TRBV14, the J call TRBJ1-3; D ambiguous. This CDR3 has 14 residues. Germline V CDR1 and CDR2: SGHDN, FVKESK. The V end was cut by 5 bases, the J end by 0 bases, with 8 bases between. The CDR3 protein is CASSVLTSGNTIYF. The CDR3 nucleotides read TGTGCCAGCAGCGTCCTAACCTCTGGAAACACCATATATTTT.

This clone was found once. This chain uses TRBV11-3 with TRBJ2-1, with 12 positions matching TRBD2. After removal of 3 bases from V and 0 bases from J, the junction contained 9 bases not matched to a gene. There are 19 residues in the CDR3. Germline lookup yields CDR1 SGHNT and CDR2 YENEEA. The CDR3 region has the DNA TGTGCCAGCAGCTTCCGGGGACTAGCGGGCCTCGGCTCCTACAATGAGCAGTTCTTC. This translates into CASSFRGLAGLGSYNEQFF.

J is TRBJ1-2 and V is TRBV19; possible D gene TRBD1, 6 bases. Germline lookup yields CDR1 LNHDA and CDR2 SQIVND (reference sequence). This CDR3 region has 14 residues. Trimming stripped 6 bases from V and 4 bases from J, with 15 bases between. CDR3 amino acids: CASSAGVRGYGYTF. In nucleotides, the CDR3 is TGTGCCAGTAGCGCAGGGGTCCGAGGCTATGGCTACACCTTC.

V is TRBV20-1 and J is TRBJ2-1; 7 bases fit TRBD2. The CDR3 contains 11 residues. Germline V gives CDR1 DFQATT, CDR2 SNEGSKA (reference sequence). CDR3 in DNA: TGCAGCCGGGAGGCCAACAATGAGCAGTTCTTC. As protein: CSREANNEQFF.

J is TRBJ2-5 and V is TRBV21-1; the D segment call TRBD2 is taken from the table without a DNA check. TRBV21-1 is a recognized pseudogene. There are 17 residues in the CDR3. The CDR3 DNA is TGTGCCAGCAGCAAAGGGAGGGGTTGGGTGCCCCCAGAGACCCAGTACTTC. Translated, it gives CASSKGRGWVPPETQYF.

CDR3 sequence: CASSLDLTQGAKNTEAFF. The CDR3 coding sequence is TGTGCCAGCAGCTTAGATCTTACGCAGGGGGCAAAGAACACTGAAGCTTTCTTT. This chain joins TRBV11-2 and TRBJ1-1; 8 bases align to TRBD1. J lost 1 base, V lost 0 bases, and 10 bases had no gene match. There are 18 residues in the CDR3. Germline values: CDR1 SGHAT, CDR2 FQNNGV.

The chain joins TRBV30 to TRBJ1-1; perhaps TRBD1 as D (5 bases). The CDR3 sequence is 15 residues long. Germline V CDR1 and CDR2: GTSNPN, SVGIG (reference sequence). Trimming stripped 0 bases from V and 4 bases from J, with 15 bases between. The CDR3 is CAWSVRGVIGTEAFF. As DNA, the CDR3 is TGTGCCTGGAGTGTACGGGGGGTGATCGGCACTGAAGCTTTCTTT.